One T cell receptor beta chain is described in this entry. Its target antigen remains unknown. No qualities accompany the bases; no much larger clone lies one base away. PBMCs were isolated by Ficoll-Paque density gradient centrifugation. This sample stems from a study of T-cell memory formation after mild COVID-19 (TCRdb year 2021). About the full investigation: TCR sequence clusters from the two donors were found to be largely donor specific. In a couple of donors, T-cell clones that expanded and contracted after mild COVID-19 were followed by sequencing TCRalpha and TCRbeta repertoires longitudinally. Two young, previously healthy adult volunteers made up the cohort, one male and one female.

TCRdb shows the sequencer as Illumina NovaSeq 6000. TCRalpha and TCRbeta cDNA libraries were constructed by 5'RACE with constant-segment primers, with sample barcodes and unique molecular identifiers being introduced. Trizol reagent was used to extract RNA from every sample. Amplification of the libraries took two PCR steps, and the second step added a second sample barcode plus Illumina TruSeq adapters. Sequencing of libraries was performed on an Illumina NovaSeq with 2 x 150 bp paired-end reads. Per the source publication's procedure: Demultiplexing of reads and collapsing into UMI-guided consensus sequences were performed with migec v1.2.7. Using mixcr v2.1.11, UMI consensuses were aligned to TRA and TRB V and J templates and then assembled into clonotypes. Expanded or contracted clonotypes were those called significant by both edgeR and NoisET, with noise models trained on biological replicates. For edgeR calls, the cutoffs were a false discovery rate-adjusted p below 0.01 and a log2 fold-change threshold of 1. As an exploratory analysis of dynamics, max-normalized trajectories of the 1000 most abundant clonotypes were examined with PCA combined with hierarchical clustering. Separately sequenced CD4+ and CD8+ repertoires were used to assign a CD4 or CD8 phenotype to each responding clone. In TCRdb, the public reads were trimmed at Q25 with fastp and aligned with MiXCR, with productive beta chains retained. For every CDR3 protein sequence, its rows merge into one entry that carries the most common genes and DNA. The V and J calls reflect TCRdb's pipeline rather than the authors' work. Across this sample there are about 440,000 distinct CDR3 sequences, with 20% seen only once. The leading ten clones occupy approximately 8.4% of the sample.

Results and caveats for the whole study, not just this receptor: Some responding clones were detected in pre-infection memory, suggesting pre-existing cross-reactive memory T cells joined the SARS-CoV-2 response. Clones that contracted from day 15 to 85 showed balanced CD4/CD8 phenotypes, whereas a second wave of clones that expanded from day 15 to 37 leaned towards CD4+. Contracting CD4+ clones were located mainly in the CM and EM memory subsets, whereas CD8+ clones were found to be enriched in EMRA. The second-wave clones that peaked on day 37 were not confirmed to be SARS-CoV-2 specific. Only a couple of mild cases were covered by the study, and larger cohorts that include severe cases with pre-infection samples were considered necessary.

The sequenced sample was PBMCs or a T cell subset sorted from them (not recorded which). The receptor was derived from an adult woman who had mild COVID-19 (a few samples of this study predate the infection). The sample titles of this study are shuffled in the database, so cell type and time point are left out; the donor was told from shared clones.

In nucleotide form, the sequence is TGTGCCATCAGTGACGAAGCGGGAGGGCCTCACGAGCAGTACTTC. The encoded protein is CAISDEAGGPHEQYF. The chain is assembled from TRBV10-3 and TRBJ2-7, and 10 bases in between align with TRBD2. The CDR3 sequence holds 15 residues, the cysteine and phenylalanine included. CDR3 DNA only is kept here, 45 bases in frame from base 1. V is pruned by 3 bases and J by 5 bases, leaving 7 bases of the junction without a gene match. CDR1 ENHRY and CDR2 SYGVKD were looked up in the germline V gene.